This T cell receptor beta chain emerged from a study of blood T cell repertoires in COVID-19. The wider study: Collection of acute and convalescent COVID-19 samples took place in the United States, Italy and Spain. T cells, B-cell-depleted T cells, or PBMCs supplied cDNA or gDNA.

Under the authors' procedure: Amplification of reference gene primers provided the estimated nucleated cell counts. This table comes from immunoSEQ multiplex PCR, and its TCRdb copy is limited to in-frame clones, with some not included. V and J calls plus clone size are reproduced from that table; the DNA served to infer D and trimming. Of under 350,000 clones listed, approximately 87% are singletons. The length of the CDR3 is 17 residues. The junction had 15 bases not matched to a gene; V was cut back by 5 bases and J by 7 bases. Germline V CDR1 and CDR2: SEHNR, FQNEAQ (reference sequence). This clone showed up just a few times.

The sequence was collected from a man aged 55-75 years who had recovered from COVID-19. Material: peripheral blood. The chain couples TRBV7-9 to TRBJ2-2; TRBD1 aligns across 8 bases. CDR3 residues: CASSTRTGMAWDGELFF. Written as DNA, the CDR3 is TGTGCCAGCAGCACCCGGACAGGGATGGCATGGGACGGGGAGCTGTTTTTT.